This TCR beta chain was sequenced for a study of blood T cell repertoires in COVID-19 (dated by TCRdb to between 2020 and 2021). Study-wide context: Samples covering the acute and convalescent phases of COVID-19 were provided by collaborators in the United States, Italy and Spain. The prospective study material was composed of cDNA or gDNA derived from T cells, B-cell-depleted T cells, or PBMCs. A de-identified subject ID, COVID-19 status, age in years and sex were almost always included in the sample metadata. Where available, HLA class I and class II types were taken from metadata supplied by the sample provider and were not determined by assay-based typing. Subjects who had been exposed to COVID-19, were actively infected with it, or had recovered from it provided the deeply sampled blood TCRbeta repertoires that made up the dataset. The repertoires were released in a freely available public database intended as a resource for research on the immune response to SARS-CoV-2. The samples were drawn from two sources: the first 160 participants of the ongoing ImmuneRACE study, and fewer than 1,500 subjects contributed by 6 global collaborators. Here is what the overall study found, with its caveats: Clinical and demographic metadata were provided uncurated, with the amount varying by source and participant.

Details on this clone: No antigen is known for it. No base-level quality is on record; no much larger clone is a single base apart.

One collaborating source in Seattle enrolled patients during active infection and followed them longitudinally through the course of disease. The collaborating institutions used their own protocols to collect whole blood in K2EDTA tubes. For TCRbeta analysis, collaborator samples were shipped as frozen whole blood, as isolated PBMCs, or as DNA extracted from either sample type. The germline V gene (reference sequence) sets CDR1 to PRHDT and CDR2 to FYEKMQ. Between the V and J ends, shortened by 7 bases and 13 bases respectively, the junction contains 19 bases. Its CDR3 holds 12 amino acids, cysteine through phenylalanine. The entry retains the CDR3 DNA only, 36 bases that are in frame from base 1. The immunoSEQ Assay, a bias-controlled multiplex PCR, was used to amplify TCRbeta CDR3 regions from genomic DNA. As for the original processing: Nucleated cell counts per sample were estimated from amplification of reference gene primers within the assay. To quantify the absolute abundance of each unique TCRbeta CDR3 rearrangement, sequence reads were collapsed and filtered. Productive Simpson clonality was computed per sample as the square root of Simpson's diversity index over productive rearrangements. The immuneACCESS repertoire file appears here via TCRdb, limited to in-frame rearrangements. These files lack a portion of the clones; in checked studies, under half of the deficit traces to unresolved V genes, and the cause of the others is not known. That table furnishes V, J and clone size, whereas the DNA furnished D and trimming. The sample table lists approximately 160,000 clones, approximately 95% of them with a count of one. The ten top clones hold around 2% of the sample.

In this chain, TRBV13 is recombined with TRBJ1-2; the D gene assignment is ambiguous. The sample taken for sequencing was peripheral blood. This TCR was recovered from a woman aged 55 to 70 with COVID-19, enrolled during active disease. The DNA is as follows: TGTGCCAGCACCCTAGGATCCCAGTCAGTCACCTTC. Its protein is CASTLGSQSVTF.